This T cell receptor beta chain was documented in a study of T-cell memory formation after mild COVID-19. The germline V gene has CDR1 SGDLS and CDR2 YYNGEE. The CDR3 loop spans 15 amino acids. V lost 4 bases and J lost 0; bases outside the gene matches: 3. The table lists this clonotype with a few counts. MiXCR, run by TCRdb on the 5' RACE reads, gives a single entry per CDR3 protein. The sample holds hundreds of thousands of distinct CDR3 sequences; approximately 15% are singletons and the top ten take 2.1%. The chain combines TRBV9 with TRBJ2-2, with 7 bases fitting TRBD2. Specimen: PBMCs or a T cell subset sorted from them (not recorded which). The receptor comes from an adult woman who had mild COVID-19 (a few samples of this study predate the infection). Cell type and time point are not known. The CDR3 spells CASSPGGTNTGELFF. CDR3 coding DNA: TGTGCCAGCAGCCCCGGGGGGACGAACACCGGGGAGCTGTTTTTT.